Presented here are 18 T cell receptor beta chains from one specimen sequenced in a study of blood T cells in healthy people across ages. A sample-barcoded 5' primer and a J-beta primer mix were used in a second PCR of roughly 7 to 12 cycles. TCRdb re-analysed the 5' RACE reads in MiXCR, keeping a single row per CDR3 protein. Of approximately 730,000 distinct CDR3 sequences listed, 40% to 65% are singletons. Material: blood. These receptors were taken from an elderly man in good health.

The chain employs TRBV4-2 and TRBJ2-7; 8 bases line up with TRBD2. With 2 bases clipped from V and 2 bases from J, the junction kept 2 bases outside the gene matches. The CDR3 has 14 amino acids. Germline V gene lookup returns CDR1 LGHNA and CDR2 YNFKEQ. The DNA of the CDR3 is TGTGCCAGCAGCCAAAAACTAGCGGCCTACGAGCAGTACTTC. Translation gives CASSQKLAAYEQYF.

The chain carries TRBV20-1 and TRBJ1-1, with D possibly being TRBD1 (6 bases). This CDR3 has 11 amino acids. From germline, CDR1 is DFQATT and CDR2 SNEGSKA (reference sequence). The V gene lost 6 bases and the J gene lost 7 bases, with 12 bases spanning the gap. In nucleotides, the CDR3 is TGCAGTGCCCGCGGACAGCTTGAAGCTTTCTTT. This encodes CSARGQLEAFF.

The rearrangement uses TRBV6-5 and TRBJ2-1; D is possibly TRBD2 (5 bases). V was cut by 6 bases and J by 8 bases, with 8 bases left in between. CDR3 size: 11 residues. Germline lookup yields CDR1 MNHEY and CDR2 SVGAGI. This chain's CDR3 is CASSGVYEQFF. The CDR3 DNA reads as TGTGCCAGCAGCGGGGTTTATGAGCAGTTCTTC.

Details on this clonotype: A much bigger clone sits one base away, suggesting this may be a read error. This sequence joins TRBV10-3 and TRBJ2-6, with TRBD2 as a possible D gene (5 bases). Germline CDR1 is ENHRY and CDR2 is SYGVKD. The CDR3 extends over 18 amino acids. V lost 7 bases, J lost 0 bases, and 19 bases lay in between. This CDR3 is CAITDRGSRSSGANVLTF. The CDR3 DNA sequence: TGTGCCATCACGGACCGGGGTAGCAGGAGCTCTGGGGCCAACGTCCTGACTTTC.

This clonotype appeared a few times. This chain uses TRBV5-1 with TRBJ2-7; 7 nucleotides agree with TRBD2. In germline, CDR1 is SGHRS, CDR2 YFSETQ. The CDR3 length is 14 residues. V shed 2 bases, J shed 6 bases, and the junction held 8 bases outside the gene matches. In DNA form, the CDR3 reads TGCGCCAGCAGCTTCGGCGGGAGTTTCGGCGAGCAGTACTTC. This translates into CASSFGGSFGEQYF.

The chain carries TRBV12-3 or TRBV12-4 and TRBJ2-5; D gene ambiguous. The DNA end is a closer match to TRBJ2-7, so the J assignment may be wrong. There are 12 residues in the CDR3. CDR3 sequence reads: CASSSDKYEQYF. The CDR3 nucleotides are TGTGCCAGCAGTTCCGATAAGTACGAGCAGTACTTC.

This clonotype was counted a few times. The chain uses TRBV7-8 and TRBJ2-3; 7 bases map to TRBD2. This CDR3 is built from 15 residues. CDR1 and CDR2 (germline): SGHVS, FQNEAQ. The ends lost 5 bases at V and 14 bases at J; junction bases unmatched: 19. CDR3 sequence: CASSPRGVSPRYAYF. Written as DNA, the CDR3 is TGTGCCAGCAGCCCCCGGGGGGTGTCGCCCAGATACGCGTATTTT.

There are a few counts of this clonotype. The rearrangement links TRBV7-9 to TRBJ1-2, with 9 positions matching TRBD1. CDR3 length equals 15 residues. The V segment lost 5 bases and the J segment 2 bases; nucleotides outside the gene matches: 6. CDR1 and CDR2 (germline): SEHNR, FQNEAQ (reference sequence). This CDR3 is CASSIGTGRNYGYTF. CDR3 DNA sequence: TGTGCCAGCAGCATAGGGACAGGGAGAAACTATGGCTACACCTTC.

The genes are TRBV9 and TRBJ2-5; TRBD2 aligns across 10 bases. The DNA end lines up better with TRBJ2-7; the J call may be wrong. The V gene's germline CDR1 is SGDLS and CDR2 YYNGEE. There are 15 residues in the CDR3. For the CDR3, the DNA is TGTGCCAGCAGCGCTAGCGGGAGACCAACGGACGAGCAGTACTTC. Protein product: CASSASGRPTDEQYF.

This clonotype was seen a handful of times. The chain is built from TRBV9 and TRBJ2-1; D remains unclear. Germline values: CDR1 SGDLS, CDR2 YYNGEE. Trimming removed 7 bases from V and 0 bases from J, with 5 bases in between. The CDR3 covers 12 residues. CDR3: CASGDSYNEQFF. The CDR3 DNA reads as TGTGCCAGCGGGGACTCCTACAATGAGCAGTTCTTC.

This sequence joins TRBV12-3 or TRBV12-4 and TRBJ2-7; TRBD2 agrees at 9 bases. The junction had 12 bases not matched to a gene; V was cut back by 5 bases and J by 4 bases. The CDR3 length is 16 residues. DNA for the CDR3: TGTGCCAGCAGTGGCCCGGGGACTAGCCGTTCGTACGAGCAGTACTTC. Its translation is CASSGPGTSRSYEQYF.

The CDR3 reads CASSYAVAGGGTDTQYF. The CDR3 region has the DNA TGTGCCAGCAGTTACGCCGTGGCGGGAGGGGGCACAGATACGCAGTATTTT. This chain connects TRBV6-5 to TRBJ2-3; 9 nucleotides agree with TRBD2. This CDR3 is 17 amino acids long. V was pared by 2 bases and J by 1 base, with 7 bases of the junction left unmatched. CDR1 and CDR2 (germline): MNHEY, SVGAGI.

V and J are TRBV9 and TRBJ2-5, with D possibly TRBD2 on 5 matching bases. Germline V gene data show CDR1 as SGDLS and CDR2 as YYNGEE. V was shortened by 1 base and J by 2 bases, with 9 bases between the two germline ends. The CDR3 consists of 14 residues. CDR3 DNA: TGTGCCAGCAGCGTAAGAGGGCAGCAAGAGACCCAGTACTTC. It encodes CASSVRGQQETQYF. The whole variable domain, remainder taken from reference TRBV9 and TRBJ2-5, is DSGVTQTPKHLITATGQRVTLRCSPRSGDLSVYWYQQSLDQGLQFLIQYYNGEERAKGNILERFSAQQFPDLHSELNLSSLELGDSALYFCASSVRGQQETQYFGPGTRLLVL.

V usage is TRBV6-2 or TRBV6-3 and J usage is TRBJ2-7; D unresolved. V was cut by 8 bases and J by 2 bases, with 13 bases left in between. The V gene's germline CDR1 is MNHEY and CDR2 SVGEGT. CDR3 length equals 13 residues. The DNA of the CDR3 is TGTGCCAGCGGCCGCAGGATCACCTACGAGCAGTACTTC. Protein product: CASGRRITYEQYF.

The V and J genes are TRBV5-1 and TRBJ2-3; D is perhaps TRBD1 (6 bases). Germline lookup yields CDR1 SGHRS and CDR2 YFSETQ. This CDR3 comprises 14 residues. The V end was cut by 4 bases, the J end by 14 bases, with 23 bases between. For the CDR3, the DNA is TGCGCCAGCAGCCCATACAGGGAGCACAGATACGTGTATTTT. It encodes CASSPYREHRYVYF.

The rearrangement links TRBV4-1 to TRBJ2-3, with TRBD2 matching over 7 bases. Trimming cost V 3 bases and J 14 bases; bases outside gene matches: 29. This CDR3 contains 19 residues. Per germline, CDR1 MGHRA and CDR2 YSYEKL. CDR3 DNA: TGCGCCAGCAGCCACCAGACCGGGTGGGGCGGGAGAGAGCACAGATACGCGTATTTT. It specifies CASSHQTGWGGREHRYAYF.

This rearrangement joins TRBV5-8 to TRBJ2-3; D tentatively reads TRBD1 or TRBD2 (5 bases each). V was clipped by 4 bases and J by 3 bases, with 15 bases between them. The CDR3 totals 15 residues. Germline assignment: CDR1 SGHTS and CDR2 YDEGEE. CDR3 sequence: CASSKAGGGTDTQYF. As DNA, the CDR3 is TGTGCCAGCAGCAAAGCTGGGGGTGGGACAGATACGCAGTATTTT.

The gene calls are TRBV20-1 and TRBJ1-5, with D possibly being TRBD1 (6 bases). The V gene's germline CDR1 is DFQATT and CDR2 SNEGSKA (reference sequence). The CDR3 length is 15 residues. Trimming pared 0 bases from V and 5 bases from J, leaving 14 bases between. The CDR3 spells CSARDQGQGYQPQHF. The CDR3 bases are TGCAGTGCTAGAGATCAAGGGCAGGGGTATCAGCCCCAGCATTTT.